A selection of T cell receptor beta chains follows, all from one sample in a study of tissue T cells after allogeneic stem cell transplantation. Generated by immunoSEQ multiplex PCR, the TCRdb table keeps only in-frame clones and is missing some. Altogether almost 7,500 clones are present, over 70% being singletons, with the ten largest covering around 13%. The specimen was skin, collected at autopsy. All receptors derive from a male patient of 60 years or more with steroid-refractory graft-versus-host disease after an allogeneic stem cell transplant. The T cells may partly be graft donor cells. Both conserved end residues are part of each CDR3. The D gene is left open where the match is weak. Part of the rows lack a size; the others show once, few, many or a class for expanded clones.

-,few,TRBV19,TRBJ1-3,TGTGCCAGCCGTGCAGAGCAGTACTCTGGAAACACCATATATTTT,CASRAEQYSGNTIYF
-,large,TRBV4-1,TRBJ1-2,TGCGCCAGCAGCCAAGTCACAGGGATCTATGGCTACACCTTC,CASSQVTGIYGYTF
TRBD1,-,TRBV7-9,TRBJ1-4,TGTGCCAGCAGCCCACCGGACAGGGAAGGAGAAAAACTGTTTTTT,CASSPPDREGEKLFF
-,-,TRBV11-2,TRBJ1-1,TGTGCCAGCAGCCTAATACCCATGAGCGCTGAAGCTTTCTTT,CASSLIPMSAEAFF
-,-,TRBV12-2,TRBJ1-2,TGTGCAAGTCGCTTGCACCAAAGCCTGAGCGGGCACTATGGCTACACCTTC,CASRLHQSLSGHYGYTF
-,-,TRBV2,TRBJ1-2,TGTGCCAGCAGATTGGGGGGATCGGCTAACTATGGCTACACCTTC,CASRLGGSANYGYTF
TRBD1,-,TRBV13,TRBJ1-2,TGTGCCAGCAGCCCGGGACAGAACTATGGCTACACCTTC,CASSPGQNYGYTF
-,once,TRBV5-1,TRBJ1-2,TGCGCCAGCAGCTTGGATAGGGAGTATGGCTACACCTTC,CASSLDREYGYTF
-,-,TRBV5-1,TRBJ1-2,TGCGCCAGCAGCTTGGATGGCTACACCTTC,CASSLDGYTF
-,once,TRBV7-2,TRBJ1-3,TGTGCCAGCAGCTTACGAGGCTCTGGAAACACCATATATTTT,CASSLRGSGNTIYF
-,-,TRBV11-1,TRBJ2-7,TGTGCCAGCAGCTTGGGGCCCTCCTACGAGCAGTACTTC,CASSLGPSYEQYF
-,-,TRBV28,TRBJ1-2,TGTGCCAGCAGTTTAGGTGGGAGCTTCTATGGCTACACCTTC,CASSLGGSFYGYTF
-,-,TRBV4-2,TRBJ2-1,TGTGCCAGCAGCCGCCTTGACCAGAATGAGCAGTTCTTC,CASSRLDQNEQFF
-,-,TRBV28,TRBJ1-2,TGTGCCTTCGTGTGGGAATTCGAGGGCTACACCTTC,CAFVWEFEGYTF
-,-,TRBV24-1,TRBJ1-1,TGTGCCACCGGCGGCGGCAGGGATGCTTTCTTT,CATGGGRDAFF
-,-,TRBV12-3/TRBV12-4,TRBJ2-7,TGTGCCAGCAGTTTGGGGGGAAACGAGCAGTACTTC,CASSLGGNEQYF
TRBD1,-,TRBV28,TRBJ1-6,TGTGCCAGCAGGGGACAGTTTAATAATTCACCCCTCCACTTT,CASRGQFNNSPLHF
-,-,TRBV28,TRBJ1-5,TGTGCCAGCACCCCCAGGGCTCAGCCCCAGCATTTT,CASTPRAQPQHF
-,-,TRBV4-3,TRBJ1-3,TGCGCCAGCAGTTACGAGAGGGAACTGTATGGAAACACCATATATTTT,CASSYERELYGNTIYF
TRBD2,-,TRBV30,TRBJ2-5,TGTGCCCGGACTAGCGGGGGGGGAGGGGAGACCCAGTACTTC,CARTSGGGGETQYF
-,-,TRBV6-1,TRBJ1-5,TGTGCCAGCAGTCTTCAGGGTTCTCAGCCCCAGCATTTT,CASSLQGSQPQHF
-,-,TRBV7-3,TRBJ1-6,TGTGCCAGCAGCTTCGGAAGCCCTGGTAATAATTCACCCCTCCACTTT,CASSFGSPGNNSPLHF
-,-,TRBV27,TRBJ2-1,TGTGCCAGCAGTTTCCTGGGGGCGGCAAATGAGCAGTTCTTC,CASSFLGAANEQFF
-,once,TRBV29-1,TRBJ2-3,TGCAGCGTTGAAATGGGGGCTACCAGCACAGATACGCAGTATTTT,CSVEMGATSTDTQYF